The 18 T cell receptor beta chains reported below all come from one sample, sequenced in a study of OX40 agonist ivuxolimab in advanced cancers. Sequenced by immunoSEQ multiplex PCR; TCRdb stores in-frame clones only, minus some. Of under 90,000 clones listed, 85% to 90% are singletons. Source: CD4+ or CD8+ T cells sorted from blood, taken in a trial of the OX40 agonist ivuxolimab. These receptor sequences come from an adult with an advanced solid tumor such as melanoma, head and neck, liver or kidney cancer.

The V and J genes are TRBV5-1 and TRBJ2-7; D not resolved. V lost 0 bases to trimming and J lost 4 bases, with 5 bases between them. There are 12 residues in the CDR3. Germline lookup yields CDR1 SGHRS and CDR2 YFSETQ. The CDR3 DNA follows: TGCGCCAGCAGCTTGGGAAGGTACGAGCAGTACTTC. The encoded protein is CASSLGRYEQYF.

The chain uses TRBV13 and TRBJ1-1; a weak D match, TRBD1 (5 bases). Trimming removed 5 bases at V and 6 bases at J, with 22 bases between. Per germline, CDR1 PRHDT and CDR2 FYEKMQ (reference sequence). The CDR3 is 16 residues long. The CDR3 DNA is TGTGCCAGCAGCCTCGGGAGCCCCAGGGAGTTCGCTGAAGCTTTCTTT. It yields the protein CASSLGSPREFAEAFF.

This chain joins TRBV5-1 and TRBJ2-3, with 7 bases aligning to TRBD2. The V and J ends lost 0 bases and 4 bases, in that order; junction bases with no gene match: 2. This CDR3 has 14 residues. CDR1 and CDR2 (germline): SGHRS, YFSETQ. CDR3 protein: CASSLVREADTQYF. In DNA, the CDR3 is TGCGCCAGCAGCTTGGTACGGGAGGCAGATACGCAGTATTTT.

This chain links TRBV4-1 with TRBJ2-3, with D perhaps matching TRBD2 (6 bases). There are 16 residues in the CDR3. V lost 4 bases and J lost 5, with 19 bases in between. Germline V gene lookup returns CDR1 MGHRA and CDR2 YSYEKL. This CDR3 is CASSLAGRGLGDTQYF. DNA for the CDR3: TGCGCCAGCAGCCTCGCAGGGCGGGGACTGGGAGATACGCAGTATTTT.

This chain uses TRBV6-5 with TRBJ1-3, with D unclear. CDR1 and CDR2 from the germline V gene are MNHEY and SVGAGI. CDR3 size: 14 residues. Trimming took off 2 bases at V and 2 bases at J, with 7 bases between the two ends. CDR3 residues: CASSYAGPGNTIYF. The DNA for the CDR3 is TGTGCCAGCAGTTACGCGGGCCCTGGAAACACCATATATTTT.

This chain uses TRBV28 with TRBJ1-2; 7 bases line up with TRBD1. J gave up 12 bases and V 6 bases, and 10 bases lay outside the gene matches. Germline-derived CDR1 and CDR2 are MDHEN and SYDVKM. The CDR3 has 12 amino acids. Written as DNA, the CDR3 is TGTGCCAGCAGCCTGGGGACAGCCCGTAACACCTTC. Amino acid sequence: CASSLGTARNTF.

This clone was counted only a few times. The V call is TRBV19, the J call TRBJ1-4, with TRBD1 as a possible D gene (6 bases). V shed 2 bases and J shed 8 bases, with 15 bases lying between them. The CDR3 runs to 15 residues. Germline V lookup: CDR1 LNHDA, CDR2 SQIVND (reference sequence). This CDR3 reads CASSIQQGSGEKLFF. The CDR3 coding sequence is TGTGCCAGTAGTATACAACAGGGATCCGGAGAAAAACTGTTTTTT.

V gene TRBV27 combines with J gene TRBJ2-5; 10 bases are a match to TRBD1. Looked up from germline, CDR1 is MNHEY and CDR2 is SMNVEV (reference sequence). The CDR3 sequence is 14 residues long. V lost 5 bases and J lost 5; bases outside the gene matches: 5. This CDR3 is CASSRDRGRETQYF. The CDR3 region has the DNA TGTGCCAGCAGTCGGGACAGGGGACGGGAGACCCAGTACTTC.

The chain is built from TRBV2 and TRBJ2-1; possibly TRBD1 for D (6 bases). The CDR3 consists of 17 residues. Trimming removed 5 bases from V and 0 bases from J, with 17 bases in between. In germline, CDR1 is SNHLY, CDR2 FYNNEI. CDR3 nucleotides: TGTGCCAGCAGTTCCGGAACAGGGCTGAGCTCCTACAATGAGCAGTTCTTC. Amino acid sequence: CASSSGTGLSSYNEQFF.

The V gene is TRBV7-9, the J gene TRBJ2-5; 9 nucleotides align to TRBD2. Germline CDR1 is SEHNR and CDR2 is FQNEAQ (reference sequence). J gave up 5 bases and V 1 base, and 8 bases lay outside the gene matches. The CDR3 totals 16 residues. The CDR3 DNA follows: TGTGCCAGCAGCTTAGATTCGGCGGGGGGGCGGGAGACCCAGTACTTC. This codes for CASSLDSAGGRETQYF.

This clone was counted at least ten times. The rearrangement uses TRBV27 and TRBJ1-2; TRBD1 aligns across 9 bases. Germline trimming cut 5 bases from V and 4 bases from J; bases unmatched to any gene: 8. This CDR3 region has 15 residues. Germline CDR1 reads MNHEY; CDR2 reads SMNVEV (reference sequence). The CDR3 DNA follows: TGTGCCAGCAGTCGCGACAGGGGGACCTTCTATGGCTACACCTTC. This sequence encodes CASSRDRGTFYGYTF.

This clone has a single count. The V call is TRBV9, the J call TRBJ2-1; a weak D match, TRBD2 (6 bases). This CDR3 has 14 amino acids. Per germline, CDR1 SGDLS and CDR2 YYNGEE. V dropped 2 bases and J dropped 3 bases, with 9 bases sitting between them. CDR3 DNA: TGTGCCAGCAGCGTCTCCGGGAGCTACAATGAGCAGTTCTTC. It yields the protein CASSVSGSYNEQFF. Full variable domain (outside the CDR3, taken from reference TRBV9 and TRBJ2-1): DSGVTQTPKHLITATGQRVTLRCSPRSGDLSVYWYQQSLDQGLQFLIQYYNGEERAKGNILERFSAQQFPDLHSELNLSSLELGDSALYFCASSVSGSYNEQFFGPGTRLTVL.

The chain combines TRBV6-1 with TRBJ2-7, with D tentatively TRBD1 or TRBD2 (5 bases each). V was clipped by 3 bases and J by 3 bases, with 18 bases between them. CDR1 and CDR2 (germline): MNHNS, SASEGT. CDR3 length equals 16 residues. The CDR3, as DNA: TGTGCCAGCAGTGACGGCGAGGGGCCGAGATTCTACGAGCAGTACGTC. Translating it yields CASSDGEGPRFYEQYV.

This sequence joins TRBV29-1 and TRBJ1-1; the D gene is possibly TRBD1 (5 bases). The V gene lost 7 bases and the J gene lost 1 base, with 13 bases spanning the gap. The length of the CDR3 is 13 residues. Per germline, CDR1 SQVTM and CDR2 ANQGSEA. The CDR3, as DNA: TGCAGCGGGCAGTGGGGGAAGAACACTGAAGCTTTCTTT. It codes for CSGQWGKNTEAFF. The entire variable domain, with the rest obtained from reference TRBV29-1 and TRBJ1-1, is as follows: SAVISQKPSRDICQRGTSLTIQCQVDSQVTMMFWYRQQPGQSLTLIATANQGSEATYESGFVIDKFPISRPNLTFSTLTVSNMSPEDSSIYLCSGQWGKNTEAFFGQGTRLTVV.

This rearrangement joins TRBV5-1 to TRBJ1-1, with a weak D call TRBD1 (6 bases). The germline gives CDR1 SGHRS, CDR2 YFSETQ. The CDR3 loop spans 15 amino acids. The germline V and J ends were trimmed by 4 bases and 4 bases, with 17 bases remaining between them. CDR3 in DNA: TGCGCCAGCAGCGTTGGCAGGACAGAACTCACTGAAGCTTTCTTT. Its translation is CASSVGRTELTEAFF.

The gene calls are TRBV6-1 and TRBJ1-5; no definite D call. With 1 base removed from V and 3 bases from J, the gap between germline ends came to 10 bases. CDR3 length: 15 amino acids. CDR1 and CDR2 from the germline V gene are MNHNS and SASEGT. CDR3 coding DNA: TGTGCCAGCAGTGAAGTTGAGGCCAACAATCAGCCCCAGCATTTT. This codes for CASSEVEANNQPQHF.

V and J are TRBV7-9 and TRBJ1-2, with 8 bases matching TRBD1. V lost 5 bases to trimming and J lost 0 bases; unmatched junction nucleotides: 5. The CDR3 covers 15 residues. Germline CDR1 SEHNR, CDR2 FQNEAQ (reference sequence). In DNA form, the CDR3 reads TGTGCCAGCAGCCGGACGGACAGGGCTAACTATGGCTACACCTTC. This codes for CASSRTDRANYGYTF.

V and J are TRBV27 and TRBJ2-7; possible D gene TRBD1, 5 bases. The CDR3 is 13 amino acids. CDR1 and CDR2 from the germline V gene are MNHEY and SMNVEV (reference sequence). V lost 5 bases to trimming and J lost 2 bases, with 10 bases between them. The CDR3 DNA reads TGTGCCAGCAGTCTCAGGGATACCTACGAGCAGTACTTC. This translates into CASSLRDTYEQYF.